A selection of T cell receptor beta chains follows, all from one sample in a study of PD-L1 blockade in urothelial cancer. Sequenced by immunoSEQ multiplex PCR; TCRdb stores in-frame clones only, minus some. The sample holds about 63,000 clones; 81% are singletons and the top ten take under 7.5%. The sample here was PBMCs, taken around atezolizumab (anti-PD-L1) treatment. The receptors come from a man between 70 and 80 years old with urothelial cancer. Both conserved end residues are part of each CDR3. Fields, in order: D gene, clone size, J gene, CDR3 length, V gene, CDR3 protein, CDR3 DNA. D genes are given only for firm matches. The size entry is marked missing in some rows and otherwise reads once, few, many or a size class.

D gene: -; clone size: -; J gene: TRBJ1-4; CDR3 length: 14; V gene: TRBV4-1; CDR3 protein: CASSQGQGNEKLFF; CDR3 DNA: TGCGCCAGCAGCCAAGGCCAGGGCAATGAAAAACTGTTTTTT
D gene: -; clone size: -; J gene: TRBJ2-2; CDR3 length: 14; V gene: TRBV2; CDR3 protein: CASKRTANTGELFF; CDR3 DNA: TGTGCCAGCAAGAGGACTGCGAACACCGGGGAGCTGTTTTTT
D gene: TRBD1; clone size: -; J gene: TRBJ2-3; CDR3 length: 18; V gene: TRBV9; CDR3 protein: CASSVVGGGRWLTDTQYF; CDR3 DNA: TGTGCCAGCAGCGTAGTAGGGGGCGGTAGATGGCTGACAGATACGCAGTATTTT
D gene: TRBD2; clone size: -; J gene: TRBJ2-7; CDR3 length: 13; V gene: TRBV5-4; CDR3 protein: CASSRGSSYEQYF; CDR3 DNA: TGTGCCAGCAGCCGCGGGAGCTCCTACGAGCAGTACTTC
D gene: -; clone size: -; J gene: TRBJ1-1; CDR3 length: 12; V gene: TRBV15; CDR3 protein: CATSRDQTEAFF; CDR3 DNA: TGTGCCACCAGCAGAGATCAAACTGAAGCTTTCTTT
D gene: TRBD1; clone size: few; J gene: TRBJ1-1; CDR3 length: 15; V gene: TRBV4-1; CDR3 protein: CASNQEAGGFTEAFF; CDR3 DNA: TGCGCCAGCAACCAGGAGGCAGGGGGATTCACTGAAGCTTTCTTT
D gene: TRBD1; clone size: -; J gene: TRBJ2-1; CDR3 length: 14; V gene: TRBV6-1; CDR3 protein: CASRIRDSYNEQFF; CDR3 DNA: TGTGCCAGCAGGATCCGGGACAGCTACAATGAGCAGTTCTTC
D gene: TRBD1; clone size: -; J gene: TRBJ2-1; CDR3 length: 14; V gene: TRBV29-1; CDR3 protein: CSVDVVDRVDEQFF; CDR3 DNA: TGCAGCGTTGATGTGGTGGACAGGGTCGATGAGCAGTTCTTC
D gene: -; clone size: -; J gene: TRBJ1-4; CDR3 length: 14; V gene: TRBV9; CDR3 protein: CASSVAGEREKLFF; CDR3 DNA: TGTGCCAGCAGCGTCGCAGGGGAACGAGAAAAACTGTTTTTT
D gene: TRBD1; clone size: -; J gene: TRBJ1-2; CDR3 length: 13; V gene: TRBV30; CDR3 protein: CAWRPTGGIGYTF; CDR3 DNA: TGTGCCTGGAGGCCGACAGGGGGCATTGGCTACACCTTC
D gene: -; clone size: -; J gene: TRBJ2-6; CDR3 length: 17; V gene: TRBV7-6; CDR3 protein: CASSSEVSQSRANVLTF; CDR3 DNA: TGTGCCAGCAGCAGTGAAGTCTCACAAAGTCGGGCCAACGTCCTGACTTTC
D gene: -; clone size: -; J gene: TRBJ2-7; CDR3 length: 15; V gene: TRBV5-1; CDR3 protein: CASSAGGAGGREQYF; CDR3 DNA: TGCGCCAGCAGCGCAGGGGGGGCGGGAGGTCGAGAGCAGTACTTC
D gene: -; clone size: -; J gene: TRBJ2-7; CDR3 length: 15; V gene: TRBV5-4; CDR3 protein: CASSLKGGGAYEQYF; CDR3 DNA: TGTGCCAGCAGCTTGAAAGGGGGTGGGGCCTACGAGCAGTACTTC
D gene: -; clone size: -; J gene: TRBJ1-1; CDR3 length: 14; V gene: TRBV21-1; CDR3 protein: CASSPFTGSTEAFF; CDR3 DNA: TGTGCCAGCAGCCCCTTTACAGGGTCCACTGAAGCTTTCTTT
D gene: -; clone size: once; J gene: TRBJ2-1; CDR3 length: 15; V gene: TRBV7-2; CDR3 protein: CASSEGSGRHNEQFF; CDR3 DNA: TGTGCCAGCAGCGAAGGGAGCGGACGTCACAATGAGCAGTTCTTC
D gene: -; clone size: -; J gene: TRBJ1-1; CDR3 length: 15; V gene: TRBV6-5; CDR3 protein: CASSTRQFRNTEAFF; CDR3 DNA: TGTGCCAGCAGTACCAGACAGTTTCGGAACACTGAAGCTTTCTTT
D gene: TRBD1; clone size: -; J gene: TRBJ2-7; CDR3 length: 14; V gene: TRBV10-3; CDR3 protein: CAISESTGATEQYF; CDR3 DNA: TGTGCCATCAGTGAGTCCACAGGGGCCACCGAGCAGTACTTC
D gene: TRBD2; clone size: -; J gene: TRBJ2-2; CDR3 length: 17; V gene: TRBV5-1; CDR3 protein: CASSRGLAGLNTGELFF; CDR3 DNA: TGCGCCAGCAGCCGGGGACTAGCGGGACTAAACACCGGGGAGCTGTTTTTT
D gene: TRBD1; clone size: many; J gene: TRBJ1-2; CDR3 length: 12; V gene: TRBV7-9; CDR3 protein: CASSRDSYGYTF; CDR3 DNA: TGTGCCAGCAGTAGGGACAGCTATGGCTACACCTTC
D gene: TRBD1; clone size: -; J gene: TRBJ2-1; CDR3 length: 13; V gene: TRBV29-1; CDR3 protein: CSVGPGQSNEQFF; CDR3 DNA: TGCAGCGTGGGCCCGGGACAGAGCAATGAGCAGTTCTTC
D gene: TRBD2; clone size: -; J gene: TRBJ2-7; CDR3 length: 15; V gene: TRBV11-2; CDR3 protein: CASSITSGTVHEQYF; CDR3 DNA: TGTGCCAGCAGCATTACTAGCGGGACAGTTCACGAGCAGTACTTC
D gene: TRBD2; clone size: -; J gene: TRBJ2-3; CDR3 length: 13; V gene: TRBV19; CDR3 protein: CASSTAGADTQYF; CDR3 DNA: TGTGCCAGTAGTACGGCGGGAGCAGATACGCAGTATTTT
D gene: -; clone size: -; J gene: TRBJ2-1; CDR3 length: 15; V gene: TRBV7-2; CDR3 protein: CASSQRRGTNNEQFF; CDR3 DNA: TGTGCCAGCAGCCAGAGGAGGGGAACCAACAATGAGCAGTTCTTC
D gene: -; clone size: -; J gene: TRBJ1-5; CDR3 length: 15; V gene: TRBV5-8; CDR3 protein: CASSAGDGSNQPQHF; CDR3 DNA: TGTGCCAGCAGCGCTGGAGACGGTAGCAATCAGCCCCAGCATTTT
D gene: TRBD2; clone size: -; J gene: TRBJ2-1; CDR3 length: 15; V gene: TRBV18; CDR3 protein: CASSPLSGGYNEQFF; CDR3 DNA: TGTGCCAGCTCACCGCTTAGCGGGGGCTACAATGAGCAGTTCTTC
D gene: TRBD2; clone size: -; J gene: TRBJ2-2; CDR3 length: 14; V gene: TRBV29-1; CDR3 protein: CSVERGANTGELFF; CDR3 DNA: TGCAGCGTTGAGCGGGGGGCGAACACCGGGGAGCTGTTTTTT
D gene: TRBD1; clone size: -; J gene: TRBJ1-1; CDR3 length: 15; V gene: TRBV5-1; CDR3 protein: CASSEFGQGGTEAFF; CDR3 DNA: TGCGCCAGCTCTGAATTCGGACAGGGGGGCACTGAAGCTTTCTTT
D gene: TRBD1; clone size: -; J gene: TRBJ1-1; CDR3 length: 15; V gene: TRBV19; CDR3 protein: CATTMTGTGHTEAFF; CDR3 DNA: TGTGCCACCACCATGACAGGGACGGGACACACTGAAGCTTTCTTT
D gene: -; clone size: -; J gene: TRBJ2-1; CDR3 length: 14; V gene: TRBV7-2; CDR3 protein: CASSFQGAGDEQFF; CDR3 DNA: TGTGCCAGCAGCTTCCAGGGGGCGGGAGATGAGCAGTTCTTC
D gene: TRBD2; clone size: -; J gene: TRBJ2-1; CDR3 length: 16; V gene: TRBV5-4; CDR3 protein: CASSLGTSGPYNEQFF; CDR3 DNA: TGTGCCAGCAGCTTGGGGACTAGCGGGCCCTACAATGAGCAGTTCTTC
D gene: TRBD1; clone size: -; J gene: TRBJ1-6; CDR3 length: 14; V gene: TRBV2; CDR3 protein: CASIQDRTNSPLHF; CDR3 DNA: TGTGCCAGCATTCAGGACAGGACTAATTCACCCCTCCACTTT
D gene: TRBD2; clone size: -; J gene: TRBJ2-3; CDR3 length: 15; V gene: TRBV11-3; CDR3 protein: CASSWRERIADTQYF; CDR3 DNA: TGTGCCAGCAGCTGGCGGGAGAGAATCGCAGATACGCAGTATTTT